The source of this T cell receptor (beta chain) is a study of blood T cell repertoires in COVID-19. Looking at the study overall: Samples came from the United States, Italy and Spain, spanning acute and convalescent COVID-19. PBMCs, B-cell-depleted T cells, or T cells were the source of the cDNA or gDNA that made up the material.

Study processing details: Scientists estimated how many nucleated cells there were by amplifying reference gene primers. Data came from immunoSEQ multiplex PCR; TCRdb stores just in-frame clones and leaves some out. The DNA was the basis for D and trimming; V, J and clone size are from that table. The top ten clones hold over 9.5% of a sample with some 190,000 clones, 70% to 90% of them seen once. CDR1 and CDR2 from the germline V gene are SGHNT and YYREEE (reference sequence). This CDR3 spans 17 amino acids. The V and J ends lost 3 bases and 6 bases respectively, with 21 bases between them. The TCR originated in a human donor with active or convalescent COVID-19. The donor label of this sample is uncertain. The sequencing sample was made of peripheral blood. The chain joins TRBV5-4 to TRBJ2-2, with a weak D call TRBD2 (6 bases). The CDR3 protein is CASSSLSDGSSAGELFF. As DNA, the CDR3 is TGTGCCAGCAGCTCCCTTTCTGACGGGAGTTCTGCCGGGGAGCTGTTTTTT.